The present T cell receptor beta chain was sequenced within a study of T cells in pancreatic ductal adenocarcinoma. Study-wide results and limits: The resected cohort was biased toward the minority with early-stage disease. Blood had more productive templates and about 8-fold more unique clonotypes than tumor.

As regards this clone: Antigen specificity is unknown.

Assay: immunoSEQ multiplex PCR; the TCRdb copy retains only in-frame clones and omits some. Of approximately 97,000 clones detected, about 95% appear once; the ten largest clones hold 2.5% to 3.5%. No neoadjuvant therapy was given to the selected pancreatic ductal adenocarcinoma patients before their surgery. CDR1 SGHNT and CDR2 YENEEA come from the germline V gene. Trimming left V 4 bases short and J 5 bases short, with 11 bases between. CDR3 size: 14 residues. The genes are TRBV11-3 and TRBJ2-2; D perhaps matches TRBD1 (6 bases). The sequence derives from a human donor with pancreatic ductal adenocarcinoma. Sequencing was performed on PBMCs. The DNA of the CDR3 is TGTGCCAGCAGCTCCGCAAGGGGGACCGGGGAGCTGTTTTTT. Its translation: CASSSARGTGELFF.